This T cell receptor beta chain was sequenced in a study of early T cells in non-severe SARS-CoV-2 infection. As for the study in general: Bulk RNA taken from unsorted whole blood was sequenced, leaving chains unpaired.

Unique molecular identifiers were attached to individual cDNA molecules. In TCRdb, the 5' RACE reads were re-called with MiXCR into one record per CDR3 protein. The sample has over 30,000 distinct CDR3 sequences; roughly 7.1% are singletons. The germline CDR1 and CDR2 sequences are LNHDA and SQIVND (reference sequence). After removal of 3 bases from V and 1 base from J, the junction contained 6 bases not matched to a gene. CDR3 size: 18 residues. The rearrangement joins TRBV19 to TRBJ2-4, with 13 bases identical to TRBD2. The sequenced sample was whole blood, obtained at baseline. The sequence came from an adult who was a healthcare worker with PCR-confirmed SARS-CoV-2 infection or an uninfected control (not recorded which). The CDR3 DNA reads TGTGCCAGTAGTATTGGACTAGCGGGAGTTGCGGCCAAAAACATTCAGTACTTC. The encoded protein is CASSIGLAGVAAKNIQYF.